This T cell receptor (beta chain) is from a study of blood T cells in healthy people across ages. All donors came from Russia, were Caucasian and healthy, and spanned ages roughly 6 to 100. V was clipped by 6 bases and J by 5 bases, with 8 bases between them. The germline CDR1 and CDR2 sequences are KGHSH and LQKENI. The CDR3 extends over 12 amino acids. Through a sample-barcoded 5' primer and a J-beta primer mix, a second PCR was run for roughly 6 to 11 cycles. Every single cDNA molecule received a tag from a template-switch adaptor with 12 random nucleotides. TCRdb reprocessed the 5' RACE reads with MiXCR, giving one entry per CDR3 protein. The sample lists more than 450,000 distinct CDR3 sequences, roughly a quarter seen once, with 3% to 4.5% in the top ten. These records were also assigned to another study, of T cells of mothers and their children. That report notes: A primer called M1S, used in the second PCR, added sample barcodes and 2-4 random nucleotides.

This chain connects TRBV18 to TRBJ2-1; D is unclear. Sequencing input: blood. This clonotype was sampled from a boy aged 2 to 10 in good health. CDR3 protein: CASSPKDNEQFF. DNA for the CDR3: TGTGCCAGCTCGCCAAAAGACAATGAGCAGTTCTTC.